The 22 T cell receptor beta chains listed next were all sequenced from one sample in a study of OX40 agonist ivuxolimab in advanced cancers. TCRdb keeps only in-frame clones here, not all; method: immunoSEQ multiplex PCR. The sample has roughly 33,000 clones; 84% are singletons. The sequences come from CD4+ or CD8+ T cells sorted from blood, collected in a trial of the OX40 agonist ivuxolimab. The receptors stem from an adult with an advanced solid tumor such as melanoma, head and neck, liver or kidney cancer.

The V and J genes are TRBV28 and TRBJ1-1; D possibly corresponds to TRBD1 (5 bases). The V gene lost 7 bases and the J gene lost 8 bases, with 17 bases spanning the gap. Germline V gives CDR1 MDHEN, CDR2 SYDVKM. The CDR3 is made up of 13 amino acids. Here the CDR3 reads CASTIGARLEAFF. The CDR3 DNA sequence: TGTGCCAGCACCATAGGGGCCAGGTTAGAAGCTTTCTTT.

In this sample, this clone turned up once. The chain recombines TRBV6-1 with TRBJ1-2; D is undetermined. V lost 3 bases and J 8 bases, leaving 13 bases between the germline ends. This CDR3 has 13 residues. Germline V gene data show CDR1 as MNHNS and CDR2 as SASEGT. The CDR3: CASSDDYQSGYTF. CDR3 nucleotide sequence: TGTGCCAGCAGTGATGATTACCAGTCGGGCTACACCTTC.

This clone appeared a single time. The genes are TRBV29-1 and TRBJ2-3; D may correspond to TRBD1 or TRBD2 (5 bases each). Germline loops: CDR1 SQVTM, CDR2 ANQGSEA. Trimming removed 4 bases at V and 1 base at J, with 9 bases between. The CDR3 spans 13 residues. The CDR3 spells CSVAGRGTDTQYF. The CDR3 region has the DNA TGCAGCGTTGCGGGGCGGGGCACAGATACGCAGTATTTT.

V and J are TRBV11-3 and TRBJ2-1; D may be TRBD2 (5 bases). Trimming left V 2 bases short and J 0 bases short, with 11 bases between. CDR3 length: 16 residues. Germline V CDR1 and CDR2: SGHNT, YENEEA. DNA of the CDR3: TGTGCCAGCAGCTTATCAGCGGCTAGCTCCTACAATGAGCAGTTCTTC. Residues: CASSLSAASSYNEQFF.

Note on this clone: Other DNA sequences in the same sample also yield this CDR3. The gene calls are TRBV10-3 and TRBJ2-7; maybe TRBD1 (5 bases). Between the trimmed V and J ends, which lost 8 bases and 4 bases, there was a span of 15 bases. This CDR3 spans 13 amino acids. Germline-derived CDR1 and CDR2 are ENHRY and SYGVKD. CDR3 amino acids: CAIGAGGTYEQYF. The CDR3 DNA reads as TGTGCCATCGGGGCAGGCGGAACATACGAGCAGTACTTC.

As DNA, the CDR3 is TGTGCCAGCAGCCACGTCGGGCAATCCTACGAGCAGTACTTC. Translation: CASSHVGQSYEQYF. V is TRBV4-2 and J is TRBJ2-5; no reliable D call. TRBJ2-7 explains the end of the DNA better; the J call may be wrong. The germline V gene encodes CDR1 LGHNA and CDR2 YNFKEQ. This CDR3 spans 14 amino acids.

In its sample, this clone was seen a few times. V usage is TRBV2 and J usage is TRBJ1-5; tentatively, D is TRBD1 (5 bases). The CDR3 spans 14 residues. The germline CDR1 and CDR2 sequences are SNHLY and FYNNEI. V was shortened by 5 bases and J by 7 bases, with 15 bases between the two germline ends. The CDR3, as DNA: TGTGCCAGCAGTCCGGACATGCTAAGCCAGCCCCAGCATTTT. It translates to CASSPDMLSQPQHF.

This clone came up once. The V gene is TRBV11-3, the J gene TRBJ2-2, with D unclear. CDR3 size: 13 residues. Germline V gene lookup returns CDR1 SGHNT and CDR2 YENEEA. Trimming shortened V by 1 base and J by 4 bases, and 4 bases separated the two germline ends. In DNA form, the CDR3 reads TGTGCCAGCAGCTTAGTAGCCACCGGGGAGCTGTTTTTT. Translated, it gives CASSLVATGELFF.

The chain joins TRBV7-2 to TRBJ1-1, with 7 positions matching TRBD1. V trimming: 0 bases; J trimming: 7 bases; junction bases outside the gene matches: 8. The CDR3 is 15 residues long. Germline loops: CDR1 SGHTA, CDR2 FQGNSA. The CDR3 here is CASSLAGSRDSEAFF. The CDR3 nucleotides read TGTGCCAGCAGCTTAGCGGGGTCTAGGGACAGTGAAGCTTTCTTT.

The CDR3 loop reads CASESKSMNTEAFF. For the CDR3, the DNA is TGTGCCAGCGAGTCAAAGTCCATGAACACTGAAGCTTTCTTT. The V call is TRBV27, the J call TRBJ1-1, with D unresolved. Germline loops: CDR1 MNHEY, CDR2 SMNVEV (reference sequence). The CDR3 length is 14 residues. The V and J ends lost 8 bases and 0 bases respectively, with 13 bases between them.

CDR3 protein: CASSFGVTWDDEQFF. The CDR3 DNA is TGTGCCAGCAGCTTCGGCGTAACATGGGACGATGAGCAGTTCTTC. The genes are TRBV11-2 and TRBJ2-1; D possibly uses TRBD1 or TRBD2 (5 bases each). The CDR3 is 15 amino acids. V shed 3 bases and J shed 8 bases, with 17 bases lying between them. CDR1 is SGHAT, CDR2 FQNNGV, per germline. The full variable domain, its missing parts supplied by reference TRBV11-2 and TRBJ2-1, is EAGVAQSPRYKIIEKRQSVAFWCNPISGHATLYWYQQILGQGPKLLIQFQNNGVVDDSQLPKDRFSAERLKGVDSTLKIQPAKLEDSAVYLCASSFGVTWDDEQFFGPGTRLTVL.

The chain employs TRBV15 and TRBJ2-7; D perhaps matches TRBD2 (6 bases). The CDR3 has 16 amino acids. Trimming pared 0 bases from V and 3 bases from J, leaving 15 bases between. Germline values: CDR1 LNHNV, CDR2 YYDKDF (reference sequence). The CDR3 reads CATSRDRGTLGYEQYF. In DNA, the CDR3 is TGTGCCACCAGCAGAGATCGTGGGACTTTAGGCTACGAGCAGTACTTC.

This chain uses TRBV6-5 with TRBJ2-7, with D hard to call. The germline V and J ends were trimmed by 2 bases and 5 bases, with 13 bases remaining between them. The CDR3 totals 14 residues. Per germline, CDR1 MNHEY and CDR2 SVGAGI. CDR3 amino acids: CASSYGPLFHEQYF. As DNA, the CDR3 is TGTGCCAGCAGTTACGGCCCTTTGTTCCACGAGCAGTACTTC.

The chain recombines TRBV7-3 with TRBJ2-3; 7 bases align to TRBD2. Germline CDR1 and CDR2: SGHTA and FQGTGA. V shed 2 bases and J 4 bases; nucleotides not matched to a gene: 6. The CDR3 runs to 15 residues. The CDR3 DNA follows: TGTGCCAGCAGCTTAGCGGGAGCGGGGCCAGATACGCAGTATTTT. Translating gives CASSLAGAGPDTQYF.

This chain uses TRBV20-1 with TRBJ2-1, with unresolved D. V lost 0 bases, J lost 14 bases, and 11 bases lay in between. Germline CDR1 DFQATT, CDR2 SNEGSKA (reference sequence). The CDR3 consists of 11 residues. CDR3 nucleotides: TGCAGTGCTAGAGATCATGGGGATGAGTTCTTC. Its protein product is CSARDHGDEFF.

The chain carries TRBV5-1 and TRBJ1-1; D might be TRBD1 (6 bases). V lost 0 bases, J lost 6 bases, and 12 bases lay in between. The CDR3 spans 14 residues. The germline gives CDR1 SGHRS, CDR2 YFSETQ. The CDR3, as DNA: TGCGCCAGCAGCTTGGCCGCGGGGGCGGCTGAAGCTTTCTTT. Translation: CASSLAAGAAEAFF.

The chain employs TRBV2 and TRBJ2-1, with 9 bases identical to TRBD1. The CDR3 has 15 amino acids. Germline values: CDR1 SNHLY, CDR2 FYNNEI. V dropped 7 bases and J dropped 5; count of bases not matched to a gene: 9. CDR3 protein: CASIRDRADNNEQFF. Here the CDR3 DNA reads TGTGCCAGCATCCGGGACAGGGCGGATAACAATGAGCAGTTCTTC.

This rearrangement joins TRBV5-6 to TRBJ1-1; 7 bases map to TRBD1. The CDR3 consists of 14 residues. The ends lost 4 bases at V and 2 bases at J; junction bases unmatched: 5. Germline V CDR1 and CDR2: SGHDT, YYEEEE. The CDR3 nucleotides read TGTGCCAGCAGCCTGAGGGGGCTCAACACTGAAGCTTTCTTT. Translated: CASSLRGLNTEAFF.

The rearrangement uses TRBV6-5 and TRBJ2-7, with 9 bases identical to TRBD1. This CDR3 has 14 amino acids. V dropped 5 bases and J dropped 3; count of bases not matched to a gene: 5. Per the germline V gene, CDR1 is MNHEY and CDR2 is SVGAGI. The CDR3 bases are TGTGCCAGCAGTCCCGGGGACAGGGTCTACGAGCAGTACTTC. This translates into CASSPGDRVYEQYF.

V gene TRBV7-9 combines with J gene TRBJ2-2; TRBD2 matches 9 bases. Trimming at V came to 5 bases and at J to 2 bases, leaving 3 bases not matched to a gene. The CDR3 consists of 15 residues. Germline CDR1 reads SEHNR; CDR2 reads FQNEAQ (reference sequence). DNA of the CDR3: TGTGCCAGCAGCGGTCTAGCGGGAAACACCGGGGAGCTGTTTTTT. Protein: CASSGLAGNTGELFF.

The chain joins TRBV23-1 to TRBJ2-7; TRBD1 aligns across 8 bases. TRBV23-1 is flagged as an ORF with uncertain function. The junction had 9 bases not matched to a gene; V was cut back by 4 bases and J by 1 base. This CDR3 comprises 16 residues. This chain's CDR3 is CASSLYTGGKSYEQYF. The DNA of the CDR3 is TGCGCCAGCAGTCTTTATACAGGGGGAAAATCCTACGAGCAGTACTTC.

This chain joins TRBV7-2 and TRBJ2-7, with D unclear. The germline gives CDR1 SGHTA, CDR2 FQGNSA. The germline V and J ends were trimmed by 4 bases and 7 bases, with 11 bases remaining between them. CDR3 length equals 12 residues. The CDR3 DNA sequence: TGTGCCAGCAGCTCGTATTTGGGGGAGCAGTACTTC. Translating it yields CASSSYLGEQYF.